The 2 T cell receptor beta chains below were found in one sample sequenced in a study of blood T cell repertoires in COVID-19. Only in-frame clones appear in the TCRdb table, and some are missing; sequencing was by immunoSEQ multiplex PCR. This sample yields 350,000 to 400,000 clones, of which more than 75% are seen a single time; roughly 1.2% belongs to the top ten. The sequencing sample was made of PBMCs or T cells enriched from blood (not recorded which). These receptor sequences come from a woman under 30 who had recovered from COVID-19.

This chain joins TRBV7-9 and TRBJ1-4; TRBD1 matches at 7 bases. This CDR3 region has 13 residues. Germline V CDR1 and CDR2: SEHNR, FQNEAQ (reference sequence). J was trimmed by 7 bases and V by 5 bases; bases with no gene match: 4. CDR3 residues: CASSRGGSEKLFF. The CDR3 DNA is TGTGCCAGCAGCCGAGGGGGCAGTGAAAAACTGTTTTTT.

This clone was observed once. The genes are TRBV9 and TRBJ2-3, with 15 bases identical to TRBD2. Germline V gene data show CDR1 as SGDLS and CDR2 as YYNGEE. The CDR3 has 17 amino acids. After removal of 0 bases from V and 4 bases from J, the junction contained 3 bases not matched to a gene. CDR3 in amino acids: CASSVAGLAGGADTQYF. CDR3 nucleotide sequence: TGTGCCAGCAGCGTAGCGGGACTAGCGGGGGGAGCAGATACGCAGTATTTT.